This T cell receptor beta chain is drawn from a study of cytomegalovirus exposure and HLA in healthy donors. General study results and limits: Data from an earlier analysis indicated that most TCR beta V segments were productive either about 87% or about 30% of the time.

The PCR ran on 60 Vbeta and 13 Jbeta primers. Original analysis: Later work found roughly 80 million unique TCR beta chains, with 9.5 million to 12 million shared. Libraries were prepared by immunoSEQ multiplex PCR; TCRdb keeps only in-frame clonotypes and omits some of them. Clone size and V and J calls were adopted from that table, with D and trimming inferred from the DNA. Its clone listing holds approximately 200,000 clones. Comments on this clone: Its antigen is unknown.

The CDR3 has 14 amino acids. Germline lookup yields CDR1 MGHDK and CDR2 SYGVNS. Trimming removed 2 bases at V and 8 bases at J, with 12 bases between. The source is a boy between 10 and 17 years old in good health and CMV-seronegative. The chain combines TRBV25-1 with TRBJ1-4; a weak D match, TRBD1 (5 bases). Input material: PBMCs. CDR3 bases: TGTGCCAGCAGTGAACCCAGGGCTCGAGAAAAACTGTTTTTT. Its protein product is CASSEPRAREKLFF.